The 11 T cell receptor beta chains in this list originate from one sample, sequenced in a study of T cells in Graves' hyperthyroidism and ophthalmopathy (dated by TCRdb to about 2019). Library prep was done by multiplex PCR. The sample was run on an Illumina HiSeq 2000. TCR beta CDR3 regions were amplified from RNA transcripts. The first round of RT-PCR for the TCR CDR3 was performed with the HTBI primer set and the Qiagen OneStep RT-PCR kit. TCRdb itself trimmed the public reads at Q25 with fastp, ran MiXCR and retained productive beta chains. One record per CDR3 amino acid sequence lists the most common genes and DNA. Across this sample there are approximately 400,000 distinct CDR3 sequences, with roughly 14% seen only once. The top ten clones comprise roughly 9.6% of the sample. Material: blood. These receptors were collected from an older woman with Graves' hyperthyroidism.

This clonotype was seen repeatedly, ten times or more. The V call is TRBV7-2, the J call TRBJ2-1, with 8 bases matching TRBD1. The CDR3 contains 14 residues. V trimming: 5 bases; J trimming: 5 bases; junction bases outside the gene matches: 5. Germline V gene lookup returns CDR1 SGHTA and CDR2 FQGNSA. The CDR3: CASSVYRGDNEQFF. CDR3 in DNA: TGTGCCAGCAGCGTATACAGGGGGGACAATGAGCAGTTCTTC. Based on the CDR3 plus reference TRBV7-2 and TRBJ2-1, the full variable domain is GAGVSQSPSNKVTEKGKDVELRCDPISGHTALYWYRQSLGQGLEFLIYFQGNSAPDKSGLPSDRFSAERTGGSVSTLTIQRTQQEDSAVYLCASSVYRGDNEQFFGPGTRLTVL.

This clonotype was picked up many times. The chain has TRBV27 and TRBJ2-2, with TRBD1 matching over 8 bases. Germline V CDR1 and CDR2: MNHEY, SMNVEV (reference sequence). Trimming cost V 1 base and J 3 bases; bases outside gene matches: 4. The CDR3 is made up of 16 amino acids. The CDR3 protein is CASSLLTGVDTGELFF. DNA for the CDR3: TGTGCCAGCAGTTTATTGACAGGGGTCGACACCGGGGAGCTGTTTTTT.

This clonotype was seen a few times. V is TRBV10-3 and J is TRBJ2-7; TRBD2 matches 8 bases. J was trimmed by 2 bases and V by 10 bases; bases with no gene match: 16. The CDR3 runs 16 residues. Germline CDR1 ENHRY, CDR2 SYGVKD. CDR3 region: CATRRELAGGPYEQYF. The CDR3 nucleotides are TGTGCCACCCGGAGGGAGCTAGCGGGCGGACCCTACGAGCAGTACTTC.

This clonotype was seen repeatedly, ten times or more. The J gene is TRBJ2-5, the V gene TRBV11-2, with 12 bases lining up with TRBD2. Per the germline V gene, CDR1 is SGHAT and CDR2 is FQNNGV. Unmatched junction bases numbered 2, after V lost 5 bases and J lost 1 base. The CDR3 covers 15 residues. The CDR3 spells CASSRTSGIQETQYF. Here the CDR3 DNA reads TGTGCCAGCAGCAGGACTAGCGGGATCCAAGAGACCCAGTACTTC.

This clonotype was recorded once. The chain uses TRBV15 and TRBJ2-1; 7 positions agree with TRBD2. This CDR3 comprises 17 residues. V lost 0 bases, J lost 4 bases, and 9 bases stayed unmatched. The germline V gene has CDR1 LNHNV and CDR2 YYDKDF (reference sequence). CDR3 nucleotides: TGTGCCACCAGCAGAGAGCCGGCTAGCGGCCTTTACAATGAGCAGTTCTTC. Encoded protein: CATSREPASGLYNEQFF.

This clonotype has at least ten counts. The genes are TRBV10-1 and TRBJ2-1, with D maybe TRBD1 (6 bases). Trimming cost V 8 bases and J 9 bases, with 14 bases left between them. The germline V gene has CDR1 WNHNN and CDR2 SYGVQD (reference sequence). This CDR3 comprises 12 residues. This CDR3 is CASFRGRGEQFF. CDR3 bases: TGCGCCAGCTTCAGGGGCCGGGGTGAGCAGTTCTTC.

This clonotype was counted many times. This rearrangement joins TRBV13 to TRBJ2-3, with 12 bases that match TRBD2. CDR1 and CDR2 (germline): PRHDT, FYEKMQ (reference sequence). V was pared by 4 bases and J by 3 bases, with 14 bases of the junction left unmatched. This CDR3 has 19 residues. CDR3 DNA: TGTGCCAGCAGCTCAACCGGGACTAGCGGGTCCCACCTGACAGATACGCAGTATTTT. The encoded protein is CASSSTGTSGSHLTDTQYF.

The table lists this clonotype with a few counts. CDR3 sequence reads: CASSIFLGSGRANEQFF. The CDR3 DNA is TGTGCCAGTAGTATTTTCCTCGGGAGCGGGAGGGCCAATGAGCAGTTCTTC. V is TRBV19 and J is TRBJ2-1; TRBD2 aligns across 10 bases. The V gene end was trimmed by 3 bases and the J gene end by 6 bases; junction bases not matched to a gene: 11. The CDR3 extends over 17 amino acids. The germline V gene has CDR1 LNHDA and CDR2 SQIVND (reference sequence).

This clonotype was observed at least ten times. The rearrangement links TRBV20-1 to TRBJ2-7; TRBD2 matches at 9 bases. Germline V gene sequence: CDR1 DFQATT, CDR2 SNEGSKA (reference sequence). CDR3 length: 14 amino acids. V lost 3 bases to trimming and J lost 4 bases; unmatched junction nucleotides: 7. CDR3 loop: CSARATSGGYEQYF. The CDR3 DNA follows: TGCAGTGCTAGGGCGACTAGCGGAGGATACGAGCAGTACTTC.

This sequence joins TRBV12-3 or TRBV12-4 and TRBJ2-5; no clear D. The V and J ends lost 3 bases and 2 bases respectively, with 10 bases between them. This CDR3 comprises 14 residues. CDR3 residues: CASSFSLGQETQYF. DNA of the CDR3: TGTGCCAGCAGTTTTTCACTGGGACAAGAGACCCAGTACTTC.

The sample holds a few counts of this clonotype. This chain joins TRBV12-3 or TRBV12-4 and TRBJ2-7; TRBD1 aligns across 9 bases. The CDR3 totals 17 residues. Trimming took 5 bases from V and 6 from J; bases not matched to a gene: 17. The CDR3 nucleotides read TGTGCCAGCAGTCGCCACCTCCCGGGACAGGGCGGGAGCGAGCAGTACTTC. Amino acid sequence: CASSRHLPGQGGSEQYF.